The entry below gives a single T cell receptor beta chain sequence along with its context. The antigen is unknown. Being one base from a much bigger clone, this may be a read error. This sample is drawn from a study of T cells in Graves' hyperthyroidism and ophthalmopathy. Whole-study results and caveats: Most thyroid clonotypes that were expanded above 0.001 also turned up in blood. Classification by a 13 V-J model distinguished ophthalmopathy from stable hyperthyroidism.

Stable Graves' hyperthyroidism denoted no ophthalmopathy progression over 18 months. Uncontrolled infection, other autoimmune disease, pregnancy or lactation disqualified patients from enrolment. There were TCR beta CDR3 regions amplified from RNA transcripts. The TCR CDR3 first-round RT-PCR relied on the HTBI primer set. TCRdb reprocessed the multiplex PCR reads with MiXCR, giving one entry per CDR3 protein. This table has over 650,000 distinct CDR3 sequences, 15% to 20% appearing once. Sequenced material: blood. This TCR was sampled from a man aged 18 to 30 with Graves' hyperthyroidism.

The CDR3 sequence is CASSQDLLAGAAQYF. The DNA for the CDR3 is TGTGCCAGCAGCCAAGACTTACTAGCGGGAGCGGCGCAGTACTTC. The V gene is TRBV3-1, the J gene TRBJ2-7; 11 bases fit TRBD2. Per the germline V gene, CDR1 is LGHDT and CDR2 is YNNKEL (reference sequence). V trimming: 0 bases; J trimming: 9 bases; junction bases outside the gene matches: 7. This CDR3 spans 15 amino acids.